These 15 T cell receptor beta chains came from one sample sequenced in a study of blood T cell repertoires in COVID-19. Produced via immunoSEQ multiplex PCR; TCRdb's table is partial and in-frame only. Of 180,000 or so clones listed, roughly four fifths are singletons. The sequencing sample was made of peripheral blood. Source of these receptors: a human donor with acute or convalescent COVID-19. The donor label of this sample is uncertain.

This chain uses TRBV7-2 with TRBJ2-7; a weak D match, TRBD2 (5 bases). This CDR3 spans 14 amino acids. The germline CDR1 and CDR2 sequences are SGHTA and FQGNSA. The V and J ends lost 4 bases and 0 bases respectively, with 10 bases between them. Written as DNA, the CDR3 is TGTGCCAGCAGCTCCGTCACTAGCTCCTACGAGCAGTACTTC. This translates into CASSSVTSSYEQYF.

The chain uses TRBV7-9 and TRBJ2-7, with 10 bases aligning to TRBD2. J was trimmed by 3 bases and V by 5 bases; bases with no gene match: 10. This CDR3 region has 16 residues. From germline, CDR1 is SEHNR and CDR2 FQNEAQ (reference sequence). The CDR3 here is CASSGEELAGLYEQYF. In DNA form, the CDR3 reads TGTGCCAGCAGCGGGGAGGAACTAGCGGGACTCTACGAGCAGTACTTC.

The chain couples TRBV4-3 to TRBJ1-2; possibly TRBD1 for D (5 bases). The CDR3 contains 15 residues. V lost 5 bases to trimming and J lost 5 bases, with 18 bases between them. The germline V gene has CDR1 LGHNA and CDR2 YSLEER. Here the CDR3 reads CASSATDMLRYGYTF. The CDR3 DNA reads as TGCGCCAGCAGCGCGACAGATATGCTGAGGTATGGCTACACCTTC.

This clone was counted a few times. The genes are TRBV5-1 and TRBJ1-2, with 9 bases aligning to TRBD1. Trimming cost V 0 bases and J 2 bases; bases outside gene matches: 2. CDR3 length equals 15 residues. Germline values: CDR1 SGHRS, CDR2 YFSETQ. The DNA of the CDR3 is TGCGCCAGCAGCTTGGAAGGACAGGGGAACTATGGCTACACCTTC. Translated, it gives CASSLEGQGNYGYTF.

The chain carries TRBV28 and TRBJ1-2; 8 bases are a match to TRBD1. This CDR3 is 13 amino acids long. In germline, CDR1 is MDHEN, CDR2 SYDVKM. Trimming removed 5 bases from V and 8 bases from J; junction bases left unmatched: 7. In DNA, the CDR3 is TGTGCCAGCAGTACCGGACAGGGCAGAGGCTACACCTTC. Encoded protein: CASSTGQGRGYTF.

CDR3 sequence: CSASRGDEQFF. Here the CDR3 DNA reads TGCAGTGCTAGCCGGGGGGATGAGCAGTTCTTC. The rearrangement links TRBV20-1 to TRBJ2-1, with 7 bases aligning to TRBD2. From germline, CDR1 is DFQATT and CDR2 SNEGSKA (reference sequence). Trimming removed 3 bases from V and 8 bases from J; junction bases left unmatched: 1. This CDR3 region has 11 residues.

The chain couples TRBV19 to TRBJ1-5; D gene ambiguous. Trimming pared 3 bases from V and 2 bases from J, leaving 11 bases between. Germline-derived CDR1 and CDR2 are LNHDA and SQIVND (reference sequence). This CDR3 has 15 amino acids. The CDR3 bases are TGTGCCAGTAGTATTCCCAGGCGAGGCAATCAGCCCCAGCATTTT. Its protein product is CASSIPRRGNQPQHF. Using reference TRBV19 and TRBJ1-5 for the parts outside the CDR3, the full variable domain is DGGITQSPKYLFRKEGQNVTLSCEQNLNHDAMYWYRQDPGQGLRLIYYSQIVNDFQKGDIAEGYSVSREKKESFPLTVTSAQKNPTAFYLCASSIPRRGNQPQHFGDGTRLSIL.

V and J are TRBV7-2 and TRBJ1-5; D gene unclear. Looked up from germline, CDR1 is SGHTA and CDR2 is FQGNSA. The germline V and J ends were trimmed by 2 bases and 6 bases, with 11 bases remaining between them. The CDR3 has 14 residues. The CDR3 nucleotides are TGTGCCAGCAGCTTATCGACACCAAGTCAGCCCCAGCATTTT. The encoded protein is CASSLSTPSQPQHF.

The chain combines TRBV7-2 with TRBJ2-1; 11 bases map to TRBD2. The length of the CDR3 is 15 residues. V shed 5 bases, J shed 5 bases, and the junction held 5 bases outside the gene matches. Germline assignment: CDR1 SGHTA and CDR2 FQGNSA. Here the CDR3 reads CASSPGLAANNEQFF. The CDR3 bases are TGTGCCAGCAGCCCGGGACTAGCGGCCAACAATGAGCAGTTCTTC.

The V call is TRBV5-4, the J call TRBJ1-1; 9 nucleotides agree with TRBD1. With V trimmed by 3 bases and J by 6 bases, 9 bases remained unmatched. The CDR3 spans 15 residues. The germline gives CDR1 SGHNT, CDR2 YYREEE (reference sequence). The CDR3 spells CASSSPGQGISEAFF. CDR3 bases: TGTGCCAGCAGCTCTCCGGGACAGGGAATCTCTGAAGCTTTCTTT.

The V gene is TRBV5-4, the J gene TRBJ2-1; 7 nucleotides match TRBD1. Per the germline V gene, CDR1 is SGHNT and CDR2 is YYREEE (reference sequence). CDR3 length: 16 residues. Germline trimming cut 4 bases from V and 6 bases from J; bases unmatched to any gene: 13. The CDR3 DNA reads TGTGCCAGCAGCCGGGGACAGTTCCGTGGAGGCAATGAGCAGTTCTTC. Amino acid sequence: CASSRGQFRGGNEQFF.

The chain recombines TRBV5-1 with TRBJ1-6; D remains ambiguous. CDR1 SGHRS and CDR2 YFSETQ come from the germline V gene. The CDR3 covers 16 residues. Between the trimmed V and J ends, which lost 4 bases and 9 bases, there was a span of 20 bases. In DNA form, the CDR3 reads TGCGCCAGCAGCCCTACGCCCGAGGCAGTCGCTTCACCCCTCCACTTT. It codes for CASSPTPEAVASPLHF.

V and J are TRBV4-3 and TRBJ2-1; 11 bases are shared with TRBD2. The CDR3 consists of 17 residues. V gave up 0 bases and J gave up 9 bases; unmatched junction bases: 10. In germline, CDR1 is LGHNA, CDR2 YSLEER. DNA of the CDR3: TGCGCCAGCAGCCAAGATGGGGGTAGCGGGAGGGCGGGTGAGCAGTTCTTC. It specifies CASSQDGGSGRAGEQFF.

The chain has TRBV20-1 and TRBJ2-1; 8 nucleotides align to TRBD2. CDR3 length equals 17 residues. Germline V CDR1 and CDR2: DFQATT, SNEGSKA (reference sequence). V was clipped by 3 bases and J by 0 bases; unmatched bases: 10. CDR3 loop: CSASRSGSRGSYNEQFF. CDR3 sequence (DNA): TGCAGTGCTAGTCGGAGCGGGAGTCGAGGCTCCTACAATGAGCAGTTCTTC.

This rearrangement joins TRBV6-6 to TRBJ2-4; TRBD1 might be the D (5 bases). Germline V lookup: CDR1 MNHNY, CDR2 SVGAGI (reference sequence). The CDR3 has 16 residues. V lost 4 bases and J 2 bases, leaving 15 bases between the germline ends. CDR3 coding DNA: TGTGCCAGCAGTTCCACAGGATCCCGAACCAAAAACATTCAGTACTTC. Translation: CASSSTGSRTKNIQYF.